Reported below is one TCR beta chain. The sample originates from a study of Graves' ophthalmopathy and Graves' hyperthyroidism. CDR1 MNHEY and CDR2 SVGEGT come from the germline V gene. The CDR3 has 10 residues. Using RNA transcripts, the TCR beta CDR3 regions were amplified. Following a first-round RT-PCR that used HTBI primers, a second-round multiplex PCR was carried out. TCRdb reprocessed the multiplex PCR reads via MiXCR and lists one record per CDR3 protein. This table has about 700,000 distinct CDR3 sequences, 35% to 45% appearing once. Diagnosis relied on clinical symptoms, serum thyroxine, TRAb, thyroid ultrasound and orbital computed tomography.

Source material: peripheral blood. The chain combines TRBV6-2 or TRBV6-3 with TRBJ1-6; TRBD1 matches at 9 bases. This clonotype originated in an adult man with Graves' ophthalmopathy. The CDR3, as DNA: TGTGTACAGGGGGCATCACCCCTCCACTTT. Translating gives CVQGASPLHF.